The 19 T cell receptor beta chains below come from one sample, sequenced in a study of synovial regulatory T cells in juvenile arthritis (dated by TCRdb to the mid-2010s). The library was built by means of the immunoSEQ multiplex PCR assay. The immuneACCESS repertoire file appears here via TCRdb, limited to in-frame rearrangements. These files lack a portion of the clones; in checked studies, under half of the deficit traces to unresolved V genes, and the cause of the others is not known. The record for this sample contains around 10,000 clones. The top ten clones comprise roughly 0.99% of the sample. The sample comprised Treg cells from blood. According to the study, the label for this sample's cell subset or site signals: remaining (HLA-DR-negative) circulating blood Treg cells. These receptors all come from a donor aged 2-30 years with juvenile idiopathic arthritis.

CDR3 in amino acids: CASSTIREGSSYEQYF. The chain uses TRBV7-9 and TRBJ2-7; TCRdb's D call of TRBD2 is untestable without DNA. There are 16 residues in the CDR3. Only the protein is on record. The germline gives CDR1 SEHNR, CDR2 FQNEAQ (reference sequence).

The chain combines TRBV4-3 with TRBJ2-7; without DNA, the TCRdb call of TRBD2 cannot be checked. Germline V gives CDR1 LGHNA, CDR2 YSLEER. The CDR3 spans 18 residues. DNA is not on record. CDR3 amino acids: CASSQDLEGNGLAGEQYF.

The genes are TRBV15 and TRBJ1-5; TCRdb outputs TRBD1, but without DNA this stays unchecked. The length of the CDR3 is 14 residues. No DNA is recorded. The V gene's germline CDR1 is LNHNV and CDR2 YYDKDF (reference sequence). This CDR3 is CATSREGAGQPQHF.

The J gene is TRBJ1-5, the V gene TRBV4-1; TCRdb outputs TRBD1, but without DNA this stays unchecked. The V gene's germline CDR1 is MGHRA and CDR2 YSYEKL. The CDR3 totals 16 residues. No DNA accompanies this entry. CDR3 sequence: CASSQVYQYSNQPQHF.

This chain uses TRBV7-9 with TRBJ2-1; the D call from TCRdb, TRBD2, cannot be confirmed without DNA. Germline V gene lookup returns CDR1 SEHNR and CDR2 FQNEAQ (reference sequence). CDR3 size: 15 residues. No nucleotide data were recorded. The chain's CDR3 is CASSLALGASDEQFF.

The genes are TRBV4-1 and TRBJ1-6; TCRdb outputs TRBD1, but without DNA this stays unchecked. The CDR3 spans 15 residues. The nucleotide record is missing. Germline V lookup: CDR1 MGHRA, CDR2 YSYEKL. The CDR3 reads CASSTGQGVRSPLHF.

The chain has TRBV19 and TRBJ1-4. This CDR3 contains 17 residues. No coding sequence is recorded. Germline CDR1 reads LNHDA; CDR2 reads SQIVND (reference sequence). This CDR3 is CASSPSRLRTTNEKLFF.

This rearrangement joins TRBV4-3 to TRBJ2-1. This CDR3 comprises 18 residues. The DNA is not on file. The germline gives CDR1 LGHNA, CDR2 YSLEER. CDR3 loop: CASSHEPHTGRTYNEQFF.

This rearrangement joins TRBV5-1 to TRBJ2-7; the TCRdb call, TRBD2, lacks DNA for checking. The CDR3 spans 17 residues. No DNA was logged. The germline CDR1 and CDR2 sequences are SGHRS and YFSETQ. The CDR3 region is CASSLLIGTSSSYEQYF.

CDR3: CSANAAW. The chain joins TRBV20-1 to TRBJ1-2. Germline CDR1 and CDR2: DFQATT and SNEGSKA (reference sequence). This CDR3 is built from 7 residues. A DNA sequence was not provided.

The rearrangement links TRBV5-1 to TRBJ1-2; TCRdb's D call, TRBD1, is unchecked because there is no DNA. CDR3 size: 13 residues. No coding sequence is recorded. CDR1 SGHRS and CDR2 YFSETQ come from the germline V gene. CDR3 protein: CASSLAQEYGYTF.

J is TRBJ2-1 and V is TRBV2; checking the TCRdb D call of TRBD2 is not possible without DNA. The CDR3 sequence is 13 residues long. The DNA sequence is not available. Germline V gene lookup returns CDR1 SNHLY and CDR2 FYNNEI. The CDR3 loop reads CASSGLKLGEQFF.

The chain carries TRBV12-1 and TRBJ2-7; TCRdb picks TRBD1, but there is no DNA to check that call. TRBV12-1 is a known pseudogene. This CDR3 contains 15 residues. There is no recorded DNA. The CDR3 reads CASSSGDRGLWEQYF.

The chain couples TRBV5-1 to TRBJ1-1; TCRdb's assignment of TRBD1 cannot be checked, as there is no DNA. Germline V gene data show CDR1 as SGHRS and CDR2 as YFSETQ. The length of the CDR3 is 15 residues. No DNA sequence is on record. CDR3 sequence reads: CASSPGQGGVGEAFF.

The chain uses TRBV7-2 and TRBJ1-3. This CDR3 has 15 residues. No coding sequence is recorded. The germline CDR1 and CDR2 sequences are SGHTA and FQGNSA. The CDR3 reads CASSLALGFGDTIYF. Complete variable domain (other parts from reference TRBV7-2 and TRBJ1-3): GAGVSQSPSNKVTEKGKDVELRCDPISGHTALYWYRQSLGQGLEFLIYFQGNSAPDKSGLPSDRFSAERTGGSVSTLTIQRTQQEDSAVYLCASSLALGFGDTIYFGEGSWLTVV.

CDR3: CASRLDGNEKLFF. The V gene is TRBV19, the J gene TRBJ1-4. Per the germline V gene, CDR1 is LNHDA and CDR2 is SQIVND (reference sequence). This CDR3 is built from 13 residues. No DNA accompanies this entry.

The rearrangement links TRBV9 to TRBJ2-2. CDR3 length: 15 amino acids. No DNA has been recorded. Germline CDR1 and CDR2: SGDLS and YYNGEE. Here the CDR3 reads CASSVTPARTGELFF.

The CDR3 region is CASSSQGNGNQPQHF. This rearrangement joins TRBV19 to TRBJ1-5; TCRdb outputs TRBD1, but without DNA this stays unchecked. Per germline, CDR1 LNHDA and CDR2 SQIVND (reference sequence). CDR3 length equals 15 residues. No DNA accompanies this entry.

The CDR3 region is CASSPLAGAGEQYF. This chain uses TRBV18 with TRBJ2-7; TCRdb's assignment of TRBD2 cannot be checked, as there is no DNA. The CDR3 is 14 amino acids. No nucleotide data were recorded. The germline CDR1 and CDR2 sequences are KGHSH and LQKENI.